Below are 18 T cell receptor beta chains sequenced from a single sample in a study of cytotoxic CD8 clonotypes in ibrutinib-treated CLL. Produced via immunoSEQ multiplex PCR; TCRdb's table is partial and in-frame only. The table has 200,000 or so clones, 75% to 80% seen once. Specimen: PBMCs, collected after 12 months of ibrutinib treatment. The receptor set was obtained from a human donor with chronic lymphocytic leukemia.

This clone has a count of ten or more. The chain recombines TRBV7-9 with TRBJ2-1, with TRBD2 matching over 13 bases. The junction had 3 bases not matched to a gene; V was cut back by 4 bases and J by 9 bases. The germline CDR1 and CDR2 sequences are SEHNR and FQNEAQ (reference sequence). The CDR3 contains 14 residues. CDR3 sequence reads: CASSSWTSGSEQFF. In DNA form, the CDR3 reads TGTGCCAGCAGCTCCTGGACTAGCGGGAGTGAGCAGTTCTTC.

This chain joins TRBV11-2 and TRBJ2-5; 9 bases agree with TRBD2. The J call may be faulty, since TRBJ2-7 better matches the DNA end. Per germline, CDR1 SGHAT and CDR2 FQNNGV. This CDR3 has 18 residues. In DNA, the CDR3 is TGTGCCAGCAGCTTTATGGTAGACCTAGCGGGGACTACCTACGAGCAGTACTTC. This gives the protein CASSFMVDLAGTTYEQYF.

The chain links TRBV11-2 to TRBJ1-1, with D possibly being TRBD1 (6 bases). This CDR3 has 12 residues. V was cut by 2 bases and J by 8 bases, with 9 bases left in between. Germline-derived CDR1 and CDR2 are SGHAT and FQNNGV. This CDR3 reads CASSLPTGEAFF. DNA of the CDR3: TGTGCCAGCAGCTTACCCACAGGGGAAGCTTTCTTT. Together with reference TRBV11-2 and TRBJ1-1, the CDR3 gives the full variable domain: EAGVAQSPRYKIIEKRQSVAFWCNPISGHATLYWYQQILGQGPKLLIQFQNNGVVDDSQLPKDRFSAERLKGVDSTLKIQPAKLEDSAVYLCASSLPTGEAFFGQGTRLTVV.

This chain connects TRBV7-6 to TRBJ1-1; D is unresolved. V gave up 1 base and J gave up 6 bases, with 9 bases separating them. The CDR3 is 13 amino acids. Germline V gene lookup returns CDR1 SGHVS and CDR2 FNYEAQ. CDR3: CASSLDRFSEAFF. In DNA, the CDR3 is TGTGCCAGCAGCTTAGATAGATTTTCTGAAGCTTTCTTT.

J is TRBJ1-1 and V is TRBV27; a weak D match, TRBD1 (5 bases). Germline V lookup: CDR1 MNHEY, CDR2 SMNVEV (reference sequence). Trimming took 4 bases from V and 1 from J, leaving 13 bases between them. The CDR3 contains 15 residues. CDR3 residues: CASSSGVSGNTEAFF. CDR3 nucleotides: TGTGCCAGCAGTTCGGGGGTATCTGGGAACACTGAAGCTTTCTTT.

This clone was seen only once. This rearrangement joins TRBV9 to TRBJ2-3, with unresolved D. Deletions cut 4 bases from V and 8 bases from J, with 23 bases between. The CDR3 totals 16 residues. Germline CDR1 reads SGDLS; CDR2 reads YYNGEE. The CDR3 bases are TGTGCCAGCAGCCCATTTGGACGGATCACGTCCGCTACGCAGTATTTT. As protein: CASSPFGRITSATQYF.

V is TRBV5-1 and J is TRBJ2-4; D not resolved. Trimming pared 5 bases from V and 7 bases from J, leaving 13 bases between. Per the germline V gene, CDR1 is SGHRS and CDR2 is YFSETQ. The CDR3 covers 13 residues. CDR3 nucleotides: TGCGCCAGCAGTGTGGTTAGAGGTAACATTCAGTACTTC. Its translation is CASSVVRGNIQYF. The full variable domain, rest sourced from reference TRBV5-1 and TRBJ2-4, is KAGVTQTPRYLIKTRGQQVTLSCSPISGHRSVSWYQQTPGQGLQFLFEYFSETQRNKGNFPGRFSGRQFSNSRSEMNVSTLELGDSALYLCASSVVRGNIQYFGAGTRLSVL.

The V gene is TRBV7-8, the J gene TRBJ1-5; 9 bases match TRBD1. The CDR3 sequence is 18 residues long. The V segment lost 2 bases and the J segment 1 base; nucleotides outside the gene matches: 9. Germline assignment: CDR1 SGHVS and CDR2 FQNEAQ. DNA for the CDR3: TGTGCCAGCAGCTTATTAGCTACAGGGGGCATGAGCAATCAGCCCCAGCATTTT. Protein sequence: CASSLLATGGMSNQPQHF.

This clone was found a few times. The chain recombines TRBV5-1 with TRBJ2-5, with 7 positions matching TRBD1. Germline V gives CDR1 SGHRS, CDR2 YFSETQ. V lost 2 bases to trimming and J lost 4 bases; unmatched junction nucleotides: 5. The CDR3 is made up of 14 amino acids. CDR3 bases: TGCGCCAGCAGCTTACAGGGGTCTGGAGAGACCCAGTACTTC. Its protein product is CASSLQGSGETQYF.

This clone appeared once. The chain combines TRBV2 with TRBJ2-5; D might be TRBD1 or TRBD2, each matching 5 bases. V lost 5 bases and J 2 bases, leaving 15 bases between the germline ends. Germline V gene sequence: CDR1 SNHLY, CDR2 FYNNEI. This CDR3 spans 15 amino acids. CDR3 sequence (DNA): TGTGCCAGCAGTAAACGGGACGCAGGTCAAGAGACCCAGTACTTC. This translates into CASSKRDAGQETQYF.

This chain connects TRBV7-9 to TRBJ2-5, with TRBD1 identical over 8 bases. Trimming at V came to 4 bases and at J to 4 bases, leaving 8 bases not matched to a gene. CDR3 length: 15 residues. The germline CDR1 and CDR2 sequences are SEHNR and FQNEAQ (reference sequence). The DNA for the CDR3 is TGTGCCAGCAGCTCGTCGGACAGGGCTGTAGAGACCCAGTACTTC. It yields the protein CASSSSDRAVETQYF.

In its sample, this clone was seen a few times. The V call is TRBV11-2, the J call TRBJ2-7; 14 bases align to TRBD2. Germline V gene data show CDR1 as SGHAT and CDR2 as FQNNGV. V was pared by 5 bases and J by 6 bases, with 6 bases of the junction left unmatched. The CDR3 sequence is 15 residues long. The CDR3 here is CASSRTSGGSPEQYF. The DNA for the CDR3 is TGTGCCAGCAGCCGGACTAGCGGGGGGTCCCCCGAGCAGTACTTC.

The CDR3, as DNA: TGTGCCAGCAGCCAAGACGGAGTATATGGAGAGCAGTACTTC. It translates to CASSQDGVYGEQYF. The rearrangement joins TRBV4-2 to TRBJ2-7, with D unclear. The CDR3 loop spans 14 amino acids. CDR1 LGHNA and CDR2 YNFKEQ come from the germline V gene. V was shortened by 0 bases and J by 7 bases, with 13 bases between the two germline ends.

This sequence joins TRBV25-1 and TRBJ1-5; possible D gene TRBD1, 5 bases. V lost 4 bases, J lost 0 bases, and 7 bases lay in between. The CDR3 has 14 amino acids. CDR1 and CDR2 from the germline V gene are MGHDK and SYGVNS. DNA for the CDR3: TGTGCCAGCAGTGGAGGGGATAGCAATCAGCCCCAGCATTTT. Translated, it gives CASSGGDSNQPQHF.

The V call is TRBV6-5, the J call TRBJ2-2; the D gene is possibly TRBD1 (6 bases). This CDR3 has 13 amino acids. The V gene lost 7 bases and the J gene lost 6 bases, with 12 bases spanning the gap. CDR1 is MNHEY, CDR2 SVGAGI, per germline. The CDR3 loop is CASIRGWAGELFF. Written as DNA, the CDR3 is TGTGCCAGCATCAGGGGTTGGGCCGGGGAGCTGTTTTTT.

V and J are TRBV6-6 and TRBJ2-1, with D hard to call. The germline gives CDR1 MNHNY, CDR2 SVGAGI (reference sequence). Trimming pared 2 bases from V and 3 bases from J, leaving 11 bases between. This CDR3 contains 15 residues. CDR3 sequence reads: CASSYTERGYNEQFF. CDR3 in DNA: TGTGCCAGCAGTTACACAGAAAGAGGCTACAATGAGCAGTTCTTC.

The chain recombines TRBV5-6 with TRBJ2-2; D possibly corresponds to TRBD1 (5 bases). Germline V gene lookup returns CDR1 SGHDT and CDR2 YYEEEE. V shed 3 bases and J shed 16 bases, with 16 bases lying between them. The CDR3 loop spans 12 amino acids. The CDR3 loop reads CASSSGLGMAFF. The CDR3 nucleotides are TGTGCCAGCAGCTCAGGGTTGGGAATGGCGTTTTTT.

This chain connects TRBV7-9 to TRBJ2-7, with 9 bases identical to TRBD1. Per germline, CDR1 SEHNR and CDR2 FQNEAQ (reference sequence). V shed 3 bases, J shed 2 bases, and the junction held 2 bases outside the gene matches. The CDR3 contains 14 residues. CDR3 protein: CASSLGTGPYEQYF. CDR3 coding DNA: TGTGCCAGCAGCTTGGGGACAGGGCCCTACGAGCAGTACTTC.